This section outlines one T cell receptor beta chain sequence together with its context. Its antigen is as yet unknown. All donors participated as healthy donors of bone marrow. The data belong to a study of cytomegalovirus exposure and HLA in healthy donors. The wider study: About 85 million unique TCRs from HLA-typed donors were held in an early release of data. Notes on the study in general: The investigators catalogued some 150 TCR beta chains as cytomegalovirus-associated. In a later analysis, HLA-associated beta chains showed higher expansion and lower generation probabilities than comparable chains.

The PCR had 60 Vbeta and 13 Jbeta primers. TCRdb's copy holds only in-frame clones and misses some; the assay was immunoSEQ multiplex PCR. The data contain 190,000 or so clones, about four fifths of them singletons. Germline V gene lookup returns CDR1 SGHNT and CDR2 YYREEE (reference sequence). J gave up 0 bases and V 0 bases, and 3 bases lay outside the gene matches. CDR3 length: 16 residues. The chain carries TRBV5-4 and TRBJ2-3; 8 bases are a match to TRBD2. This receptor was obtained from a girl under 18 in good health and CMV-seropositive. The specimen was PBMCs. For the CDR3, the DNA is TGTGCCAGCAGCTTGGGCGGGGGGCTTAGCACAGATACGCAGTATTTT. As protein: CASSLGGGLSTDTQYF.